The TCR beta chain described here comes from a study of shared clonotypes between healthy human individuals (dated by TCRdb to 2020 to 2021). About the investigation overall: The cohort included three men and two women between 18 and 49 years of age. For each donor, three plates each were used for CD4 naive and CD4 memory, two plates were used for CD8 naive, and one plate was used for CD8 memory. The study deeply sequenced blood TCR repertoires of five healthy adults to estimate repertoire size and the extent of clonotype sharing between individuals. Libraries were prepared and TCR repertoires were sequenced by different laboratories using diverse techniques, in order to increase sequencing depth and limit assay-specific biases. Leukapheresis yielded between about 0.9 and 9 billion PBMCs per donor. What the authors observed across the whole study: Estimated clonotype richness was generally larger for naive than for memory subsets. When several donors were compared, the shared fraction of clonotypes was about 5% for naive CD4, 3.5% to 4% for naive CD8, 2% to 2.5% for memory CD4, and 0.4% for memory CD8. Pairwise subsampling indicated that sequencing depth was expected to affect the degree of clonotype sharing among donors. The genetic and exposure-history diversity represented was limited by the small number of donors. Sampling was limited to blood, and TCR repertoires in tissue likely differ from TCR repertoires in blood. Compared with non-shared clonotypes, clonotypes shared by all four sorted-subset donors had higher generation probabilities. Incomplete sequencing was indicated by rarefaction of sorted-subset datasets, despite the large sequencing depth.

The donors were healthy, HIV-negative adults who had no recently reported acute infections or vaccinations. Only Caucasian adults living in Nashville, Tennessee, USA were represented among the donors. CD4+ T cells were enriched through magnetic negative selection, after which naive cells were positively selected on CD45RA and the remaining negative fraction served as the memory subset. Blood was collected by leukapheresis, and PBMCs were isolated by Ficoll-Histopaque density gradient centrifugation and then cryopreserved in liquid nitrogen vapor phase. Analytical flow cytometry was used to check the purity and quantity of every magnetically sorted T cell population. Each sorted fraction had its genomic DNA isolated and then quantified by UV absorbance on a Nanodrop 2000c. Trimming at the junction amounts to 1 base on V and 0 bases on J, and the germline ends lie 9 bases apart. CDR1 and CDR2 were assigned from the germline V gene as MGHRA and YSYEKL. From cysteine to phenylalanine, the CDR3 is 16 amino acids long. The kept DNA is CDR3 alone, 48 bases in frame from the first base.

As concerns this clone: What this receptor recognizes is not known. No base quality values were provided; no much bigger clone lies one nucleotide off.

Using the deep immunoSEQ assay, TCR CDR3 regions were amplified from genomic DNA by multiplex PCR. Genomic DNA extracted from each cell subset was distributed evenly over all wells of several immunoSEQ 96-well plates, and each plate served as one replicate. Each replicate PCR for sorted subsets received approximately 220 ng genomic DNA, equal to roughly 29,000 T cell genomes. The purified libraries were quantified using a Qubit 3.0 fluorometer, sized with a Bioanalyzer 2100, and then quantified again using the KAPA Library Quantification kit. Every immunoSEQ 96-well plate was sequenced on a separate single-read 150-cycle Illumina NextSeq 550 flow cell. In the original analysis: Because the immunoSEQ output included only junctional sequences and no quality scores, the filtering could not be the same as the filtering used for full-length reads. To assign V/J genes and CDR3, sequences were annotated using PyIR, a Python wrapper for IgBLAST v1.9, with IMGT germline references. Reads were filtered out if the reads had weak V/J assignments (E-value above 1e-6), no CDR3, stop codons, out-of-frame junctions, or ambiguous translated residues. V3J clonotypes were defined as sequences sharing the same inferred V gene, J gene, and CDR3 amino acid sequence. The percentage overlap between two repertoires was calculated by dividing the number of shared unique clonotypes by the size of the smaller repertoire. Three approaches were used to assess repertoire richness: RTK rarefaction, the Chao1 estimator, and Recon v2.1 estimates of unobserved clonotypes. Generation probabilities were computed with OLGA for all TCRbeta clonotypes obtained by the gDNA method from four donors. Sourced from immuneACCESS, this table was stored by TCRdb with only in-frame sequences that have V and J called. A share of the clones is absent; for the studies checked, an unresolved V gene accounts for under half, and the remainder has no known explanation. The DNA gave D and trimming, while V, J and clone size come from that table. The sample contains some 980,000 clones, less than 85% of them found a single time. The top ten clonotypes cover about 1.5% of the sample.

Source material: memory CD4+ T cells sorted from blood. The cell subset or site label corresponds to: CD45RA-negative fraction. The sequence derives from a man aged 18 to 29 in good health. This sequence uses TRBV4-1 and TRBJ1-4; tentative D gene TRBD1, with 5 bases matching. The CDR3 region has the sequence CASSQVGPATNEKLFF. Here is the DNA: TGCGCCAGCAGCCAAGTGGGACCCGCAACTAATGAAAAACTGTTTTTT.